These 5 T cell receptor beta chains share one sample of origin, sequenced in a study of blood T cells in healthy people across ages (dated by TCRdb to the mid-2010s). The library was built by means of 5' RACE. This sample was sequenced with an Illumina HiSeq 2500. A second PCR of about 7 to 12 cycles was run with a J-beta primer mix and a sample-barcoded 5' primer. TCRdb reprocessed the public reads (quality trimming at Q25 with fastp, clone calling with MiXCR) and kept in-frame beta chains. Each entry merges the rows of one CDR3 protein and shows their most common DNA and genes. The sample includes about 750,000 distinct CDR3 sequences, with about 48% observed a single time. Clones ranked in the top ten supply 40% to 50% of the sample. Sequencing used blood. These receptors were taken from an elderly man in good health.

This clonotype has only one observation. The chain carries TRBV5-1 and TRBJ1-2, with TRBD1 matching over 8 bases. Germline CDR1 is SGHRS and CDR2 is YFSETQ. J was trimmed by 8 bases and V by 4 bases; bases with no gene match: 13. CDR3 length equals 15 residues. CDR3: CASSPGQVAGGGYTF. The CDR3 DNA sequence: TGCGCCAGCAGCCCGGGACAGGTTGCAGGAGGGGGCTACACCTTC.

The V and J genes are TRBV18 and TRBJ2-1; unclear D gene. This CDR3 contains 15 residues. V shed 4 bases and J shed 2 bases, with 12 bases lying between them. Germline values: CDR1 KGHSH, CDR2 LQKENI. CDR3 nucleotide sequence: TGTGCCAGCTCACGGCTGCCGGATACCTACAATGAGCAGTTCTTC. Amino acids: CASSRLPDTYNEQFF.

This clonotype has just a few counts. The V gene is TRBV6-1, the J gene TRBJ2-7; no reliable D call. The J call is in doubt because the DNA end fits TRBJ2-5 better. Germline assignment: CDR1 MNHNS and CDR2 SASEGT. This CDR3 is 13 amino acids long. The CDR3 loop is CASKGWVRETQYF. For the CDR3, the DNA is TGTGCCAGCAAGGGCTGGGTTCGAGAGACCCAGTACTTC.

This chain joins TRBV12-3 or TRBV12-4 and TRBJ1-4, with no clear D. Trimming took off 6 bases at V and 5 bases at J, with 16 bases between the two ends. The CDR3 contains 15 residues. Here the CDR3 DNA reads TGTGCCAGCAGCCCCCTGGCAGACTCAAATGAAAAACTGTTTTTT. Its translation is CASSPLADSNEKLFF.

J is TRBJ2-3 and V is TRBV6-2 or TRBV6-3; perhaps TRBD2 as D (6 bases). V shed 0 bases and J shed 11 bases, with 12 bases lying between them. The CDR3 is 13 residues long. CDR1 and CDR2 (germline): MNHEY, SVGEGT. The CDR3 loop reads CASSYSAAGRQYF. CDR3 nucleotide sequence: TGTGCCAGCAGTTACTCGGCGGCCGGGAGGCAGTATTTT.